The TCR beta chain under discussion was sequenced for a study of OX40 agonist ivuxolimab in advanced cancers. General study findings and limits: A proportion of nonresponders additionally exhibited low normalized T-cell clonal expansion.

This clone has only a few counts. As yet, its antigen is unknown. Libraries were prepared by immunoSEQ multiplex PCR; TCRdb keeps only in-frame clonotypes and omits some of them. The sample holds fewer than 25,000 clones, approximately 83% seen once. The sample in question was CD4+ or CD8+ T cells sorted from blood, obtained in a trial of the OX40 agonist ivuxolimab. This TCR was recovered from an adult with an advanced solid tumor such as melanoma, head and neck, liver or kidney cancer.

DNA of the CDR3: TGTGCCAGCAGCTGGAGACAGAGCTCCTACGAGCAGTACTTC. It is translated as CASSWRQSSYEQYF. The chain recombines TRBV5-4 with TRBJ2-7; possible D gene TRBD1, 5 bases. In germline, CDR1 is SGHNT, CDR2 YYREEE (reference sequence). The germline V and J ends were trimmed by 3 bases and 0 bases, with 10 bases remaining between them. The CDR3 loop spans 14 amino acids.